The 23 T cell receptor beta chains in this list originate from one sample, sequenced in a study of control samples from healthy donors and cancer patients. Generated by immunoSEQ multiplex PCR, the TCRdb table keeps only in-frame clones and is missing some. The sample carries 150,000 to 200,000 clones, roughly 94% recorded once. The sample comprised PBMCs. The receptors shown here come from a man in his sixties with colorectal cancer.

This rearrangement joins TRBV7-2 to TRBJ1-3; D remains unclear. Germline CDR1 SGHTA, CDR2 FQGNSA. V shed 1 base and J shed 0 bases, with 10 bases lying between them. This CDR3 region has 16 residues. The CDR3 DNA reads TGTGCCAGCAGCTTAGGGCTTCTAAGCTCTGGAAACACCATATATTTT. It encodes CASSLGLLSSGNTIYF. Full variable domain (missing parts from reference TRBV7-2 and TRBJ1-3): GAGVSQSPSNKVTEKGKDVELRCDPISGHTALYWYRQSLGQGLEFLIYFQGNSAPDKSGLPSDRFSAERTGGSVSTLTIQRTQQEDSAVYLCASSLGLLSSGNTIYFGEGSWLTVV.

The chain links TRBV7-9 to TRBJ1-5; a possible D gene is TRBD1 (5 bases). Germline V lookup: CDR1 SEHNR, CDR2 FQNEAQ (reference sequence). The CDR3 is 17 amino acids. The V and J ends lost 1 base and 6 bases respectively, with 19 bases between them. The CDR3 region is CASSLGQGSPFAQPQHF. The DNA of the CDR3 is TGTGCCAGCAGCTTAGGGCAGGGCTCCCCCTTCGCTCAGCCCCAGCATTTT. Full variable domain (missing parts from reference TRBV7-9 and TRBJ1-5): DTGVSQNPRHKITKRGQNVTFRCDPISEHNRLYWYRQTLGQGPEFLTYFQNEAQLEKSRLLSDRFSAERPKGSFSTLEIQRTEQGDSAMYLCASSLGQGSPFAQPQHFGDGTRLSIL.

J is TRBJ1-2 and V is TRBV4-1, with D possibly TRBD1 on 5 matching bases. Germline V CDR1 and CDR2: MGHRA, YSYEKL. The CDR3 has 14 amino acids. Between the trimmed V and J ends, which lost 7 bases and 7 bases, there was a span of 19 bases. The CDR3 is CASTSPTQRGGYTF. CDR3 nucleotides: TGCGCCAGCACCTCCCCGACCCAGAGGGGTGGCTACACCTTC.

The V call is TRBV6-6, the J call TRBJ2-3; D might be TRBD2 (6 bases). The V gene's germline CDR1 is MNHNY and CDR2 SVGAGI (reference sequence). V lost 6 bases and J lost 2, with 15 bases in between. The CDR3 is 15 amino acids. CDR3 in DNA: TGTGCCAGCAGCCACGCGGGGAGAATCACAGATACGCAGTATTTT. This codes for CASSHAGRITDTQYF.

The chain is built from TRBV3-1 (or the pseudogene TRBV3-2) and TRBJ1-5; 8 bases fit TRBD1. Germline CDR1 reads LGHDT; CDR2 reads YNNKEL (reference sequence). Trimming at V came to 1 base and at J to 6 bases, leaving 2 bases not matched to a gene. This CDR3 is built from 14 residues. CDR3 region: CASSQAGGSQPQHF. CDR3 sequence (DNA): TGTGCCAGCAGCCAAGCAGGGGGCTCTCAGCCCCAGCATTTT.

The chain carries TRBV3-1 (or the pseudogene TRBV3-2) and TRBJ2-7; tentatively, D is TRBD1 or TRBD2 (6 bases each). Per germline, CDR1 LGHDT and CDR2 YNNKEL (reference sequence). This CDR3 has 14 amino acids. Trimming removed 1 base at V and 7 bases at J, with 14 bases between. This CDR3 reads CASSQAGAGGEQYF. CDR3 sequence (DNA): TGTGCCAGCAGCCAAGCAGGGGCTGGGGGGGAGCAGTACTTC.

This chain connects TRBV7-8 to TRBJ1-4; D is perhaps TRBD1 (5 bases). With 8 bases removed from V and 7 bases from J, the gap between germline ends came to 17 bases. The CDR3 has 14 residues. Germline V gives CDR1 SGHVS, CDR2 FQNEAQ. The CDR3 DNA reads as TGTGCCAGCCTACCGCGGCCTGGGGGTGAAAAACTGTTTTTT. Translated: CASLPRPGGEKLFF.

The chain combines TRBV19 with TRBJ1-2, with TRBD1 matching over 9 bases. V lost 4 bases and J lost 2; bases outside the gene matches: 8. This CDR3 is built from 16 residues. Germline values: CDR1 LNHDA, CDR2 SQIVND (reference sequence). The CDR3 loop reads CASSRDGTGLNYGYTF. The CDR3 DNA sequence: TGTGCCAGTAGTAGGGATGGGACAGGGCTAAACTATGGCTACACCTTC.

The chain joins TRBV5-1 to TRBJ2-2, with 8 nucleotides matching TRBD1. This CDR3 comprises 14 residues. Germline V gene lookup returns CDR1 SGHRS and CDR2 YFSETQ. Germline trimming cut 2 bases from V and 3 bases from J; bases unmatched to any gene: 0. In DNA form, the CDR3 reads TGCGCCAGCAGCTTACAGGGGGACACCGGGGAGCTGTTTTTT. Translating it yields CASSLQGDTGELFF.

The chain recombines TRBV6-5 with TRBJ2-5, with D maybe TRBD1 (6 bases). V lost 5 bases and J 7 bases, leaving 17 bases between the germline ends. Germline V CDR1 and CDR2: MNHEY, SVGAGI. The CDR3 is 14 amino acids. CDR3 coding DNA: TGTGCCAGCAGTACCTCGACAGGTCGATTGACCCAGTACTTC. Amino acids: CASSTSTGRLTQYF.

The chain combines TRBV19 with TRBJ1-1, with 7 bases fitting TRBD1. The CDR3 extends over 13 amino acids. V lost 4 bases, J lost 4 bases, and 3 bases stayed unmatched. Germline CDR1 and CDR2: LNHDA and SQIVND (reference sequence). CDR3 DNA sequence: TGTGCCAGTAGTAACAGGGGTGCCACTGAAGCTTTCTTT. This encodes CASSNRGATEAFF.

The chain combines TRBV6-5 with TRBJ2-1, with 10 nucleotides matching TRBD1. The CDR3 sequence is 14 residues long. Trimming cost V 4 bases and J 8 bases; bases outside gene matches: 5. Germline values: CDR1 MNHEY, CDR2 SVGAGI. CDR3 amino acids: CASSWTGGSDEQFF. As DNA, the CDR3 is TGTGCCAGCAGTTGGACAGGGGGATCGGATGAGCAGTTCTTC.

CDR3 nucleotide sequence: TGCGCCAGCAGTGAGGTTCCGAACACTGAAGCTTTCTTT. As protein: CASSEVPNTEAFF. V gene TRBV5-1 combines with J gene TRBJ1-1; no clear D. This CDR3 has 13 residues. V lost 5 bases, J lost 1 base, and 9 bases lay in between. CDR1 and CDR2 (germline): SGHRS, YFSETQ.

A single count supports this clone. The gene calls are TRBV30 and TRBJ2-7; D call uncertain. The CDR3 is 13 amino acids. Germline V gene lookup returns CDR1 GTSNPN and CDR2 SVGIG (reference sequence). V was cut by 3 bases and J by 1 base, with 10 bases left in between. The CDR3 sequence: CAWRGSASYEQYF. CDR3 bases: TGTGCCTGGAGAGGGTCAGCTTCCTACGAGCAGTACTTC.

CDR3 region: CAISGSGPNYGYTF. The CDR3, as DNA: TGTGCCATCAGTGGCAGCGGACCTAACTATGGCTACACCTTC. The genes are TRBV10-3 and TRBJ1-2; no firm D call. V lost 4 bases and J 0 bases, leaving 9 bases between the germline ends. The germline V gene encodes CDR1 ENHRY and CDR2 SYGVKD. The CDR3 has 14 amino acids.

The rearrangement joins TRBV3-1 (or the pseudogene TRBV3-2) to TRBJ1-3; D may be TRBD1 (5 bases). Germline assignment: CDR1 LGHDT and CDR2 YNNKEL (reference sequence). V lost 1 base, J lost 3 bases, and 16 bases lay in between. The CDR3 is made up of 17 amino acids. In nucleotides, the CDR3 is TGTGCCAGCAGCCAAGTGGCTGGCGGGGCACTTGGAAACACCATATATTTT. Protein: CASSQVAGGALGNTIYF.

Points on this clone: The sample contains more than one DNA sequence encoding this CDR3. This chain links TRBV4-1 with TRBJ2-1, with D unresolved. V was trimmed by 1 base and J by 6 bases, leaving 1 base between them. The CDR3 runs 11 residues. Per germline, CDR1 MGHRA and CDR2 YSYEKL. The CDR3: CASSQGNEQFF. The CDR3 DNA reads TGCGCCAGCAGCCAAGGCAATGAGCAGTTCTTC.

The V call is TRBV18, the J call TRBJ1-5; D not resolved. Germline values: CDR1 KGHSH, CDR2 LQKENI. The germline V and J ends were trimmed by 3 bases and 3 bases, with 6 bases remaining between them. The CDR3 is 13 amino acids. This CDR3 reads CASSPGLNQPQHF. CDR3 coding DNA: TGTGCCAGCTCACCGGGTCTCAATCAGCCCCAGCATTTT.

This chain joins TRBV12-3 or TRBV12-4 and TRBJ2-7, with D uncertain. V was trimmed by 9 bases and J by 8 bases, leaving 20 bases between them. This CDR3 is 13 amino acids long. CDR3 nucleotides: TGTGCCAGTCGTGAGGCCGGTAGGTACCAGCAGTACTTC. Translating it yields CASREAGRYQQYF.

The V gene is TRBV18, the J gene TRBJ2-5; 9 bases are shared with TRBD1. CDR3 size: 16 residues. After removal of 3 bases from V and 5 bases from J, the junction contained 10 bases not matched to a gene. Germline CDR1 KGHSH, CDR2 LQKENI. CDR3 sequence (DNA): TGTGCCAGCTCACCGAACCGGGACAGGGCATCGGAGACCCAGTACTTC. It codes for CASSPNRDRASETQYF.

This chain connects TRBV5-1 to TRBJ1-4, with D uncertain. This CDR3 has 14 amino acids. Germline lookup yields CDR1 SGHRS and CDR2 YFSETQ. The ends were cut back, 4 bases at V and 5 bases at J, with 12 bases in the middle. CDR3 coding DNA: TGCGCCAGCAGCCCGGACCCCCCCAATGAAAAACTGTTTTTT. Its translation is CASSPDPPNEKLFF.

In this sample, this clone turned up many times. V gene TRBV28 combines with J gene TRBJ2-2; D is unclear. Germline CDR1 is MDHEN and CDR2 is SYDVKM. CDR3 length: 14 residues. Trimming left V 5 bases short and J 6 bases short, with 13 bases between. In DNA, the CDR3 is TGTGCCAGCAGTCTAGTATCGTTGGCCGGGGAGCTGTTTTTT. This translates into CASSLVSLAGELFF.

The chain is built from TRBV5-4 and TRBJ1-5; TRBD1 matches 10 bases. Germline CDR1 is SGHNT and CDR2 is YYREEE (reference sequence). J lost 1 base, V lost 3 bases, and 4 bases had no gene match. This CDR3 contains 16 residues. CDR3 sequence (DNA): TGTGCCAGCAGCTCATCGGGACAGGGGAGCAATCAGCCCCAGCATTTT. This translates into CASSSSGQGSNQPQHF.